The 15 T cell receptor beta chains below all came from one sample that was sequenced in a study of shared clonotypes between healthy human individuals. The table came from immunoSEQ multiplex PCR; TCRdb's copy has only in-frame clones and leaves some out. The sample contains about 2.4 million clones, 80% to 95% of which appear only once. The sequencing sample was made of naive CD4+ T cells from PBMCs. Indicated subset: CD45RA+ positively selected. The receptor set was obtained from a man younger than 35 in good health. Some clones in this sample may be carry-over from other donors' samples.

V and J are TRBV6-4 and TRBJ1-4; D may be TRBD1 (5 bases). Between the trimmed V and J ends, which lost 6 bases and 0 bases, there was a span of 11 bases. Germline assignment: CDR1 MRHNA and CDR2 SNTAGT. The CDR3 has 15 residues. The chain's CDR3 is CASSPRAATNEKLFF. In nucleotides, the CDR3 is TGTGCCAGCAGCCCCAGGGCGGCAACTAATGAAAAACTGTTTTTT.

The chain couples TRBV10-3 to TRBJ2-3, with TRBD2 as a possible D gene (6 bases). The germline V and J ends were trimmed by 4 bases and 3 bases, with 11 bases remaining between them. The CDR3 spans 14 residues. Germline V gene sequence: CDR1 ENHRY, CDR2 SYGVKD. This CDR3 is CAISVGGQTDTQYF. The CDR3 nucleotides are TGTGCCATCAGTGTCGGAGGGCAGACAGATACGCAGTATTTT.

The rearrangement links TRBV2 to TRBJ2-7; D not certain. V lost 4 bases to trimming and J lost 5 bases, with 15 bases between them. The CDR3 runs 14 residues. Germline CDR1 is SNHLY and CDR2 is FYNNEI. The CDR3 DNA is TGTGCCAGCAGTGTAGACGGGTTTGTGGACGAGCAGTACTTC. Translated, it gives CASSVDGFVDEQYF.

The rearrangement links TRBV18 to TRBJ1-5; D might be TRBD1 (5 bases). This CDR3 spans 16 amino acids. V was pared by 2 bases and J by 4 bases, with 15 bases between. Germline CDR1 and CDR2: KGHSH and LQKENI. The CDR3 region is CASSPSGPGGNQPQHF. CDR3 DNA sequence: TGTGCCAGCTCACCATCAGGGCCTGGGGGTAATCAGCCCCAGCATTTT.

Concerning this clone: The identical CDR3 is also encoded by other nucleotide sequences in the sample. The rearrangement uses TRBV9 and TRBJ2-7; TRBD2 matches at 9 bases. The CDR3 has 15 amino acids. From germline, CDR1 is SGDLS and CDR2 YYNGEE. V trimming: 0 bases; J trimming: 4 bases; junction bases outside the gene matches: 5. The CDR3 bases are TGTGCCAGCAGCGTAGAGGCGGGAGGGCCTTACGAGCAGTACTTC. Translation: CASSVEAGGPYEQYF.

The genes are TRBV19 and TRBJ1-1; 8 bases map to TRBD1. With 6 bases clipped from V and 2 bases from J, the junction kept 14 bases outside the gene matches. Germline V gives CDR1 LNHDA, CDR2 SQIVND (reference sequence). This CDR3 comprises 17 residues. The CDR3 region is CASRQYGAGGPNTEAFF. The DNA for the CDR3 is TGTGCCAGTAGACAGTACGGGGCAGGGGGCCCTAACACTGAAGCTTTCTTT.

The CDR3 region has the DNA TGTGCCAGCAGCTTAGGAGGGTTCCAGCCCCAGCATTTT. Amino acids: CASSLGGFQPQHF. The chain uses TRBV7-2 and TRBJ1-5; unclear D gene. V shed 1 base and J shed 7 bases, with 8 bases lying between them. CDR1 and CDR2 (germline): SGHTA, FQGNSA. The CDR3 has 13 amino acids.

In DNA, the CDR3 is TGTGCCAGTAGTATTAACAGGTTCTACGAGCAGTACTTC. Amino acid sequence: CASSINRFYEQYF. The rearrangement links TRBV19 to TRBJ2-7, with D perhaps matching TRBD1 (5 bases). Germline lookup yields CDR1 LNHDA and CDR2 SQIVND (reference sequence). The CDR3 has 13 amino acids. Trimming removed 3 bases from V and 3 bases from J, with 9 bases in between.

The J gene is TRBJ2-7, the V gene TRBV5-8; 7 nucleotides agree with TRBD1. This CDR3 region has 14 residues. V shed 2 bases and J 2 bases; nucleotides not matched to a gene: 4. Per germline, CDR1 SGHTS and CDR2 YDEGEE. The CDR3, as DNA: TGTGCCAGCAGCTTCGGCAGGGGGACCTACGAGCAGTACTTC. Its protein product is CASSFGRGTYEQYF.

V gene TRBV6-1 combines with J gene TRBJ2-1; 11 bases align to TRBD2. Unmatched junction bases numbered 3, after V lost 8 bases and J lost 6 bases. CDR3 length: 13 amino acids. From germline, CDR1 is MNHNS and CDR2 SASEGT. As DNA, the CDR3 is TGTGCCAGCTCTAGCGGGGGGACCAATGAGCAGTTCTTC. Protein product: CASSSGGTNEQFF.

The V gene is TRBV29-1, the J gene TRBJ2-5; 8 nucleotides line up with TRBD2. The germline V gene has CDR1 SQVTM and CDR2 ANQGSEA. The CDR3 is 12 amino acids. Trimming cost V 7 bases and J 3 bases; bases outside gene matches: 4. The CDR3 DNA reads TGCAGCGGGCGAGCGGGAGAAGAGACCCAGTACTTC. Translated, it gives CSGRAGEETQYF.

The V gene is TRBV10-3, the J gene TRBJ2-5; D remains ambiguous. Germline CDR1 and CDR2: ENHRY and SYGVKD. Trimming cost V 4 bases and J 5 bases, with 20 bases left between them. The CDR3 is 16 amino acids. CDR3 residues: CAISGGPLGKLETQYF. CDR3 nucleotides: TGTGCCATCAGTGGAGGCCCGTTGGGGAAATTGGAGACCCAGTACTTC.

The chain has TRBV5-6 and TRBJ1-4; 7 nucleotides line up with TRBD1. Germline V gene lookup returns CDR1 SGHDT and CDR2 YYEEEE. Losses at the gene ends were 4 bases for V and 4 bases for J; bases not matched to a gene: 7. This CDR3 region has 15 residues. The CDR3 bases are TGTGCCAGCAGCCTTGTCCAGGGGGGTAATGAAAAACTGTTTTTT. Translating it yields CASSLVQGGNEKLFF.

This chain links TRBV7-2 with TRBJ2-1; 11 nucleotides match TRBD1. Germline loops: CDR1 SGHTA, CDR2 FQGNSA. Trimming cost V 5 bases and J 7 bases; bases outside gene matches: 7. The CDR3 loop spans 15 amino acids. The CDR3 loop is CASSPGQGARNEQFF. The CDR3, as DNA: TGTGCCAGCAGCCCCGGACAGGGGGCGCGGAATGAGCAGTTCTTC.

V usage is TRBV10-1 and J usage is TRBJ2-7; D call uncertain. CDR1 and CDR2 (germline): WNHNN, SYGVQD (reference sequence). The CDR3 runs 13 residues. The V end was cut by 2 bases, the J end by 3 bases, with 8 bases between. This CDR3 reads CASSENTHYEQYF. The CDR3 DNA reads as TGCGCCAGCAGTGAGAACACCCACTACGAGCAGTACTTC.